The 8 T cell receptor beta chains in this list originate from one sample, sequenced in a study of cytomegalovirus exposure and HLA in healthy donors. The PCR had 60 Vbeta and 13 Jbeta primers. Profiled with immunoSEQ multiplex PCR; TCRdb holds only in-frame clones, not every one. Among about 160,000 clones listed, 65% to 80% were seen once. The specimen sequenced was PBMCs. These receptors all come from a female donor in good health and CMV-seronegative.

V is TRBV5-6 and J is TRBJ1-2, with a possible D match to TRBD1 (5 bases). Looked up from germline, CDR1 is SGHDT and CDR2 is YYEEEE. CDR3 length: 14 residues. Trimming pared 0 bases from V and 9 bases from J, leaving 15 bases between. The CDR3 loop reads CASSLAGFPSSYTF. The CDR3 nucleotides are TGTGCCAGCAGCTTGGCAGGGTTTCCATCGAGCTACACCTTC. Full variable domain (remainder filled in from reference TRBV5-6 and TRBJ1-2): DAGVTQSPTHLIKTRGQQVTLRCSPKSGHDTVSWYQQALGQGPQFIFQYYEEEERQRGNFPDRFSGHQFPNYSSELNVNALLLGDSALYLCASSLAGFPSSYTFGSGTRLTVV.

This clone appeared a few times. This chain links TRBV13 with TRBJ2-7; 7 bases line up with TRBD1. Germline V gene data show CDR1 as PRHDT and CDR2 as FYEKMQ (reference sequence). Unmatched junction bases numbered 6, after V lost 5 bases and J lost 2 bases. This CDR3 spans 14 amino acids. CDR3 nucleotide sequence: TGTGCCAGCAGCCATCAGGGGGAAGCCTACGAGCAGTACTTC. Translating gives CASSHQGEAYEQYF. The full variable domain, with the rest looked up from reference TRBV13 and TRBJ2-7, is AAGVIQSPRHLIKEKRETATLKCYPIPRHDTVYWYQQGPGQDPQFLISFYEKMQSDKGSIPDRFSAQQFSDYHSELNMSSLELGDSALYFCASSHQGEAYEQYFGPGTRLTVT.

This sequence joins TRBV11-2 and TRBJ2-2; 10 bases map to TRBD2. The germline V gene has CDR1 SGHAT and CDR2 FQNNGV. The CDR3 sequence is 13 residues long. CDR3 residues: CELAGNQAGELFF. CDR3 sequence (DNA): TGTGAACTAGCGGGAAACCAGGCCGGGGAGCTGTTTTTT.

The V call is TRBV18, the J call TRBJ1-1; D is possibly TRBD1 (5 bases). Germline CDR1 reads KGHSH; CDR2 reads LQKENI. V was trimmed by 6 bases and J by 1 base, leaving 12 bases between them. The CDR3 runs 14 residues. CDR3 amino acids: CASSHGRGNTEAFF. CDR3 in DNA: TGTGCCAGCTCCCATGGTAGGGGGAACACTGAAGCTTTCTTT.

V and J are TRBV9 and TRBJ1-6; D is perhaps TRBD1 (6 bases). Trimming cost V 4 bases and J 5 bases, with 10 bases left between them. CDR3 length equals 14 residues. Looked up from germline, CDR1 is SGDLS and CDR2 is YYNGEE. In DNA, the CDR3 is TGTGCCAGCAGCTTACAGGGTCATAATTCACCCCTCCACTTT. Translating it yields CASSLQGHNSPLHF.

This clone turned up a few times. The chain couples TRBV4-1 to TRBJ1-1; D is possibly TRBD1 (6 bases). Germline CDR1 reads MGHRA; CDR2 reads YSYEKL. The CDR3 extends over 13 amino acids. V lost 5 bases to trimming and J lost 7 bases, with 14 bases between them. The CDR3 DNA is TGCGCCAGCAGCTACCAGGGGAATGATGAAGCTTTCTTT. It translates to CASSYQGNDEAFF.

CDR3 in DNA: TGTGCCAGCAACCTTGCGGGGAACACTGAAGCTTTCTTT. Protein: CASNLAGNTEAFF. The chain joins TRBV7-9 to TRBJ1-1; D remains unclear. V dropped 7 bases and J dropped 1 base, with 10 bases sitting between them. In germline, CDR1 is SEHNR, CDR2 FQNEAQ (reference sequence). This CDR3 spans 13 amino acids.

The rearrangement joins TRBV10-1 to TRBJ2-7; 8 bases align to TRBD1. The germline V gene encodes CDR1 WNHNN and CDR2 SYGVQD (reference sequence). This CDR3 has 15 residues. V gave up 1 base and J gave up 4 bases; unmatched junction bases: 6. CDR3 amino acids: CASSELRTGQYEQYF. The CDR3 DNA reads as TGCGCCAGCAGTGAGTTGAGGACAGGGCAGTACGAGCAGTACTTC.